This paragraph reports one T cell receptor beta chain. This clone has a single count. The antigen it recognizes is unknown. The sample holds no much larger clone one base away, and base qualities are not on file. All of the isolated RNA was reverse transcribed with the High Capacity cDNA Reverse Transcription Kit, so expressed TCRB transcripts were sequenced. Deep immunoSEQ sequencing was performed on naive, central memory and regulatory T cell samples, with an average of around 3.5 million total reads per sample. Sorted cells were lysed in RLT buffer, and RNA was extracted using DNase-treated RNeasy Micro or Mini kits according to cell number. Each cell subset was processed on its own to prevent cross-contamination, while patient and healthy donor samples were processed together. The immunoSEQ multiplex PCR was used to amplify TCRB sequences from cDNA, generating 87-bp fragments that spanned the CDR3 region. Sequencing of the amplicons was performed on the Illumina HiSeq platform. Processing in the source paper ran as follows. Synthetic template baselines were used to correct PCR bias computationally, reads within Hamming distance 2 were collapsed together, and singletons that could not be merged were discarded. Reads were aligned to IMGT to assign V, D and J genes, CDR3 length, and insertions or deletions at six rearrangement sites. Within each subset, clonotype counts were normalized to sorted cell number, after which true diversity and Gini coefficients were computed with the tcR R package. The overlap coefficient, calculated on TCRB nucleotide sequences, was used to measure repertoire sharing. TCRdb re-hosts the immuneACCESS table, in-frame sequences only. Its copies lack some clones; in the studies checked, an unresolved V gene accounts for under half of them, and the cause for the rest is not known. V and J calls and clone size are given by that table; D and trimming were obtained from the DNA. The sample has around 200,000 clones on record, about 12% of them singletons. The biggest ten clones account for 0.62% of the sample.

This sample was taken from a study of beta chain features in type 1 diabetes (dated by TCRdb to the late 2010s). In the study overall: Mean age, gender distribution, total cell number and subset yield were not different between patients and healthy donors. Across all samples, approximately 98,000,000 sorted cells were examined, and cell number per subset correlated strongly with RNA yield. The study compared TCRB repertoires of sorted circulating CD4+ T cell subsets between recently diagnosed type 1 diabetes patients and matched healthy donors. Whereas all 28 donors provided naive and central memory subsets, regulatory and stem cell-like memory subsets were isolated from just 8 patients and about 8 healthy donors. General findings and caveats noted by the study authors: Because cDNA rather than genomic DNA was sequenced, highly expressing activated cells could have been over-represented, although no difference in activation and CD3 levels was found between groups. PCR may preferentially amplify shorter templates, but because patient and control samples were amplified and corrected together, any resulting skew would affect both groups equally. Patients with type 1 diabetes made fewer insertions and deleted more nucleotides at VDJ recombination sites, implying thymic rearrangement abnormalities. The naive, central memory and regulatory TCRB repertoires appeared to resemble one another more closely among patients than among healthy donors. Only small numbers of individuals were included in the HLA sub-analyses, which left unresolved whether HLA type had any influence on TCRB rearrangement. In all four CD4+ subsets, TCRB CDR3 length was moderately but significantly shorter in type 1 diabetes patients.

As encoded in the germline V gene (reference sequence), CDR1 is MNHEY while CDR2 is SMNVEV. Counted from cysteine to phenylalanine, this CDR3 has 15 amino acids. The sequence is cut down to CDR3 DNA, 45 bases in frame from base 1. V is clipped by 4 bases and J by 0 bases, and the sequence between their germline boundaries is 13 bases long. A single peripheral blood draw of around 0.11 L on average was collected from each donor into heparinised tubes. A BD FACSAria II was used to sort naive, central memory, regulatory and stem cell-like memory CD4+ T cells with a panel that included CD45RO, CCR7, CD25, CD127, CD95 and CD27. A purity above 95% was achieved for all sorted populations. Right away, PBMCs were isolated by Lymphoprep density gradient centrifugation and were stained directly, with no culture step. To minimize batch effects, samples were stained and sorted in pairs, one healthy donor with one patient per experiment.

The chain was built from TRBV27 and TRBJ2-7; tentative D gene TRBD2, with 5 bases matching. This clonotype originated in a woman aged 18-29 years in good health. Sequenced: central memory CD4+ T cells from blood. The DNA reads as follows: TGTGCCAGCAGTTCAAAACCGGGGAGCTCCTACGAGCAGTACTTC. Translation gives CASSSKPGSSYEQYF.